This TCR beta chain originates from a study of cytomegalovirus exposure and HLA in healthy donors. Findings of the study overall: The authors later found HLA-associated TCR beta chains more clonally expanded than equally common others. Associated with HLA alleles at 0.05 false discovery rate in a later analysis were around 17,000 TCR beta sequences. The study had only CMV serostatus as immune exposure information.

The V gene's germline CDR1 is SGHRS and CDR2 YFSETQ. Unmatched junction bases numbered 3, after V lost 1 base and J lost 6 bases. The CDR3 consists of 13 residues. The PCR made use of 60 Vbeta and 13 Jbeta primers. Profiling relied on immunoSEQ multiplex PCR, and the TCRdb table lists in-frame clones only, not all of them. This table has 150,000 to 200,000 clones, 75% to 85% appearing once. In the case of this clone: The antigen is not known.

The sequence came from a boy aged 5-17 years in good health and CMV-seronegative. This rearrangement joins TRBV5-1 to TRBJ1-1; 7 bases agree with TRBD1. Specimen: PBMCs. The CDR3 spells CASSLFQGAEAFF. CDR3 bases: TGCGCCAGCAGCTTGTTTCAGGGGGCTGAAGCTTTCTTT. Combining the CDR3 with reference TRBV5-1 and TRBJ1-1 gives the whole variable domain KAGVTQTPRYLIKTRGQQVTLSCSPISGHRSVSWYQQTPGQGLQFLFEYFSETQRNKGNFPGRFSGRQFSNSRSEMNVSTLELGDSALYLCASSLFQGAEAFFGQGTRLTVV.